The source of this TCR beta chain is a study of high-grade serous ovarian cancer treatment subgroups. At the level of the study: Each sample yielded on average around 7,000 unique TCR beta rearrangements from approximately 15,000 reads. The study's findings and limits: Repertoire similarity ranged roughly 0.1 to 0.79 between tumors of one patient. Spatial context was lost because tumors were sequenced in bulk.

As to this clone: Its specificity is unknown.

TCRdb's table, derived via immunoSEQ multiplex PCR, lists solely in-frame clones and lacks some. The sample yields more than 8,000 clones, about 75% seen once. J lost 1 base, V lost 0 bases, and 10 bases had no gene match. This CDR3 is 18 amino acids long. Germline V gene data show CDR1 as SGHTA and CDR2 as FQGNSA. Tumor samples were taken before definitive surgery or chemotherapy. The specimen was tumor tissue. The sequence was obtained from a human donor with high-grade serous ovarian cancer. The V call is TRBV7-2, the J call TRBJ2-7; 9 bases match TRBD2. CDR3 nucleotide sequence: TGTGCCAGCAGCTTAGCCTCGGGGGGTAGCGGGGGTTCCTACGAGCAGTACTTC. Amino acid sequence: CASSLASGGSGGSYEQYF.